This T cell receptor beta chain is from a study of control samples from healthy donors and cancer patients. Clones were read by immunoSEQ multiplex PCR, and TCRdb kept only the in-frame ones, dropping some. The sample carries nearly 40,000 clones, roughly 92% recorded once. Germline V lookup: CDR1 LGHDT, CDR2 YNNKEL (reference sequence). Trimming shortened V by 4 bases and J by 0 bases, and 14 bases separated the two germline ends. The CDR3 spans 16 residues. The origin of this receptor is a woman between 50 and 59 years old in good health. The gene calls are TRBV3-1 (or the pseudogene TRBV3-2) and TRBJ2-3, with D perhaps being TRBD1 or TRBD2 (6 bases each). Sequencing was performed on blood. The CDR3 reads CASSLRGQDSTDTQYF. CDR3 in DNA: TGTGCCAGCAGCCTCCGGGGGCAGGATAGCACAGATACGCAGTATTTT.